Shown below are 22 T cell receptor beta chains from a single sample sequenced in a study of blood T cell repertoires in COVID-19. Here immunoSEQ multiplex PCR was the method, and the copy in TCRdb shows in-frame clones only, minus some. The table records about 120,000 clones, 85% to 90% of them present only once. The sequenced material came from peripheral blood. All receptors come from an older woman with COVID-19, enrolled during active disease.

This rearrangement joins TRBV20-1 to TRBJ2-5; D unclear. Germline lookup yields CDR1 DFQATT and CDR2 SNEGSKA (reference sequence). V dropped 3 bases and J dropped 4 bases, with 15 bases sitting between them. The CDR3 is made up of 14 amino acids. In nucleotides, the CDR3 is TGCAGTGCTAGTTCGGTCTATCGTTCAGAGACCCAGTACTTC. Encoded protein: CSASSVYRSETQYF.

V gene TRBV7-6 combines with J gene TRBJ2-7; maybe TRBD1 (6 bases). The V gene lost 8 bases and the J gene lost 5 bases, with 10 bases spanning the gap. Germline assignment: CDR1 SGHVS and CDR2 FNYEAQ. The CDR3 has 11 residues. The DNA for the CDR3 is TGTGCCAGCGGGACAACCGACGAGCAGTACTTC. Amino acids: CASGTTDEQYF.

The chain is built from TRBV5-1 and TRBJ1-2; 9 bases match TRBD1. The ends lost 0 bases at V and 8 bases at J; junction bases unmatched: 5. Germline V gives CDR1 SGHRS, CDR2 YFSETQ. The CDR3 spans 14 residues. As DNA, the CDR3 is TGCGCCAGCAGCTTGGACAGGGGGCAAACGGGCTACACCTTC. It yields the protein CASSLDRGQTGYTF.

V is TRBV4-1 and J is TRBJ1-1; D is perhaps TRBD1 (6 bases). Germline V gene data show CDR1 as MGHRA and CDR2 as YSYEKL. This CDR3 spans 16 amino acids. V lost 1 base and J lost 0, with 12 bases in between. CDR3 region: CASSQGQVLMNTEAFF. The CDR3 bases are TGCGCCAGCAGCCAAGGACAGGTGCTTATGAACACTGAAGCTTTCTTT.

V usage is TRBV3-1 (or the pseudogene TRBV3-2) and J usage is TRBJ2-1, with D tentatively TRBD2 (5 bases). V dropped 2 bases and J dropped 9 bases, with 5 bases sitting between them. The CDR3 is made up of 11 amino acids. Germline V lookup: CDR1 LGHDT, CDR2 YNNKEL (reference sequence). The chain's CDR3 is CASSQLAEQFF. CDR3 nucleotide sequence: TGTGCCAGCAGCCAACTAGCTGAGCAGTTCTTC.

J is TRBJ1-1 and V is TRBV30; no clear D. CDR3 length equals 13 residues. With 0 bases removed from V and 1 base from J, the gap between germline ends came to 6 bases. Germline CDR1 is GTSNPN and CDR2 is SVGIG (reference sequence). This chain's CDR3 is CAWSVATNTEAFF. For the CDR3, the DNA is TGTGCCTGGAGTGTAGCCACGAACACTGAAGCTTTCTTT.

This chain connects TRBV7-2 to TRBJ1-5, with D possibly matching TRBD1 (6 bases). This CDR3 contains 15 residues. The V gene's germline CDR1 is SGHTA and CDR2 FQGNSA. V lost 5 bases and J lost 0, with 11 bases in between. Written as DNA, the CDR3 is TGTGCCAGCAGCCTTCAGGGACATAGCAATCAGCCCCAGCATTTT. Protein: CASSLQGHSNQPQHF.

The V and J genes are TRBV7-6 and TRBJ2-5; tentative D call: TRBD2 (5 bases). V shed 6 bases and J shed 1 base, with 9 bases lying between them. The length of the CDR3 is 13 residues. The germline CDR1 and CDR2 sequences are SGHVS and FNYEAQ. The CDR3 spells CASSRGLQETQYF. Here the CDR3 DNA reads TGTGCCAGCAGTCGAGGACTCCAAGAGACCCAGTACTTC.

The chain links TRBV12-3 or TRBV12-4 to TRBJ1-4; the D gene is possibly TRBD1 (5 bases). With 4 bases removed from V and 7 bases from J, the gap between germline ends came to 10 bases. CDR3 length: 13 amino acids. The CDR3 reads CASSWGLGEKLFF. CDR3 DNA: TGTGCCAGCAGTTGGGGACTGGGTGAAAAACTGTTTTTT.

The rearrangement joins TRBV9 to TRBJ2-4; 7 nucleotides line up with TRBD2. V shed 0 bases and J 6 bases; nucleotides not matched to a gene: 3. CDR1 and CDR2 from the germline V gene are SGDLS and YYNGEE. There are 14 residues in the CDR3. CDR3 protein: CASSVVGEGNIQYF. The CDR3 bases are TGTGCCAGCAGCGTAGTTGGGGAGGGAAACATTCAGTACTTC. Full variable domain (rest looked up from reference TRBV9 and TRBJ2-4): DSGVTQTPKHLITATGQRVTLRCSPRSGDLSVYWYQQSLDQGLQFLIQYYNGEERAKGNILERFSAQQFPDLHSELNLSSLELGDSALYFCASSVVGEGNIQYFGAGTRLSVL.

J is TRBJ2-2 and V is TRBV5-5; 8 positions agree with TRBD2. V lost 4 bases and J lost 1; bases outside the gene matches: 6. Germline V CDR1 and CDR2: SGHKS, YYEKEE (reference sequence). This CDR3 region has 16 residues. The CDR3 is CASSPYGRGNTGELFF. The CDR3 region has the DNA TGTGCCAGCAGCCCTTACGGGAGGGGGAACACCGGGGAGCTGTTTTTT.

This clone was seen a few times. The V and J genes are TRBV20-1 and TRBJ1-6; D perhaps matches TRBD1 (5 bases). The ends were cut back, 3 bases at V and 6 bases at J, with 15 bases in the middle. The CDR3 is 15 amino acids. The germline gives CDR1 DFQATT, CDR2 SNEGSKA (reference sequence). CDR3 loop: CSASGGEGRNSPLHF. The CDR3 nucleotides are TGCAGTGCTAGTGGGGGGGAGGGTCGTAATTCACCCCTCCACTTT.

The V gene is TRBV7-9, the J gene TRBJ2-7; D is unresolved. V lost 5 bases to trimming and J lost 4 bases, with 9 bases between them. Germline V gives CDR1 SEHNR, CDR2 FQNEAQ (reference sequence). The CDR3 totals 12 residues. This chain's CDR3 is CASSPNRYEQYF. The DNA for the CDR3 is TGTGCCAGCAGCCCGAATCGGTACGAGCAGTACTTC.

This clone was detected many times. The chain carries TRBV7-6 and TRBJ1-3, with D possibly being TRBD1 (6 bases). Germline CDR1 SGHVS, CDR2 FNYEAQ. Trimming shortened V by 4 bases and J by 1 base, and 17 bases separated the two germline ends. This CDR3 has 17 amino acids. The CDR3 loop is CASSSQTGLLSGNTIYF. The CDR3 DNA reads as TGTGCCAGCAGCTCCCAGACAGGTCTTTTATCTGGAAACACCATATATTTT.

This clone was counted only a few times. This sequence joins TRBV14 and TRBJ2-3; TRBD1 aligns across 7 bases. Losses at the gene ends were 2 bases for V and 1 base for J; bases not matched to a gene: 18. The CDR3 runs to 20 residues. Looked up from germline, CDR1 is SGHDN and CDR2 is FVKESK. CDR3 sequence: CASSQRSIQGRLGRTDTQYF. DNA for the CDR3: TGTGCCAGCAGCCAAAGGTCAATACAGGGGAGACTTGGACGCACAGATACGCAGTATTTT.

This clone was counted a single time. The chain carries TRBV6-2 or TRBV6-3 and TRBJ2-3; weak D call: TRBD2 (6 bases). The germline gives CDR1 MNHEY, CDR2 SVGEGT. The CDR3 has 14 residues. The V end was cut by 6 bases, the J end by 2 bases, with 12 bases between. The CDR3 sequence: CASSRSGTTDTQYF. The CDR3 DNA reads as TGTGCCAGCAGCCGTAGCGGTACCACAGATACGCAGTATTTT.

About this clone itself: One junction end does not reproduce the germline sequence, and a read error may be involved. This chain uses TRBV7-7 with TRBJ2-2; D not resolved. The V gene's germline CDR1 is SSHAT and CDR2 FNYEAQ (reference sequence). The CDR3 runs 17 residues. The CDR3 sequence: CASSSELTSTNTGELFF. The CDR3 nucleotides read TGTGCTAGCAGCTCCGAATTGACATCCACAAACACCGGGGAGCTGTTTTTT.

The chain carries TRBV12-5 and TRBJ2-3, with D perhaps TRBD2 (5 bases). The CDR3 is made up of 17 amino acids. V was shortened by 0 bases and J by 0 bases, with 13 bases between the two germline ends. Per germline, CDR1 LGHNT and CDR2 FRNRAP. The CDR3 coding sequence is TGTGCTAGTGGTTTGGTACGGCAGCGGCCTAGCACAGATACGCAGTATTTT. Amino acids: CASGLVRQRPSTDTQYF.

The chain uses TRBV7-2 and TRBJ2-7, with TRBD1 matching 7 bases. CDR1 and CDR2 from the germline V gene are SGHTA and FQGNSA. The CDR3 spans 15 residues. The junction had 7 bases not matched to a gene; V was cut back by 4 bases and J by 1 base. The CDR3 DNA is TGTGCCAGCAGCTCCCGGGCCAGGGGGTCCTACGAGCAGTACTTC. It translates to CASSSRARGSYEQYF. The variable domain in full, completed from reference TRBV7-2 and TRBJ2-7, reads GAGVSQSPSNKVTEKGKDVELRCDPISGHTALYWYRQSLGQGLEFLIYFQGNSAPDKSGLPSDRFSAERTGGSVSTLTIQRTQQEDSAVYLCASSSRARGSYEQYFGPGTRLTVT.

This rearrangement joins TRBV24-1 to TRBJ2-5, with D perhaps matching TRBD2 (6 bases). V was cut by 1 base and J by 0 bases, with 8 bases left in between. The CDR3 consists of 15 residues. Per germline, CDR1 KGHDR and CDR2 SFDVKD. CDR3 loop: CATSDFGTHQETQYF. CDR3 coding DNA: TGTGCCACCAGTGATTTTGGGACTCACCAAGAGACCCAGTACTTC.

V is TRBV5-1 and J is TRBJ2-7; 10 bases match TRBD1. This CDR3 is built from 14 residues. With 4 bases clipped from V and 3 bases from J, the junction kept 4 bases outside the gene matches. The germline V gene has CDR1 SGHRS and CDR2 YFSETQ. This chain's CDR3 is CASSQGQGGYEQYF. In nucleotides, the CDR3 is TGCGCCAGCAGCCAAGGACAGGGGGGCTACGAGCAGTACTTC.

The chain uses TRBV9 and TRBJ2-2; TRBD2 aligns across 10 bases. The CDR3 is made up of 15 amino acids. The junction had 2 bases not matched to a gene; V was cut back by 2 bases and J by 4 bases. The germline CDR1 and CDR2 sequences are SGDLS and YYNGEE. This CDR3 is CASSVSGGATGELFF. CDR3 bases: TGTGCCAGCAGCGTGAGCGGGGGGGCCACCGGGGAGCTGTTTTTT.